This T cell receptor (beta chain) was profiled in a study of read filtering for tumor transcriptome and immune sequencing. In germline, CDR1 is MRHNA, CDR2 SNTAGT. The V gene end was trimmed by 4 bases and the J gene end by 3 bases; junction bases not matched to a gene: 3. This CDR3 spans 14 amino acids. Molecular barcoded adaptors covering alpha/delta and beta/gamma chains were used on roughly 400 ng RNA. MiXCR was run by TCRdb on the reads, yielding one entry per CDR3 protein. This table has around 33,000 distinct CDR3 sequences, about 18% appearing once. Sample share makes this clonotype medium-sized.

The sample was a population of CD138-negative cells sorted from bone marrow. The chain uses TRBV6-4 and TRBJ2-1; 7 positions match TRBD1. The receptor's source is a donor older than 35 with multiple myeloma. The CDR3 protein is CASSAGTDYNEQFF. The CDR3, as DNA: TGTGCCAGCAGTGCCGGGACAGACTACAATGAGCAGTTCTTC.